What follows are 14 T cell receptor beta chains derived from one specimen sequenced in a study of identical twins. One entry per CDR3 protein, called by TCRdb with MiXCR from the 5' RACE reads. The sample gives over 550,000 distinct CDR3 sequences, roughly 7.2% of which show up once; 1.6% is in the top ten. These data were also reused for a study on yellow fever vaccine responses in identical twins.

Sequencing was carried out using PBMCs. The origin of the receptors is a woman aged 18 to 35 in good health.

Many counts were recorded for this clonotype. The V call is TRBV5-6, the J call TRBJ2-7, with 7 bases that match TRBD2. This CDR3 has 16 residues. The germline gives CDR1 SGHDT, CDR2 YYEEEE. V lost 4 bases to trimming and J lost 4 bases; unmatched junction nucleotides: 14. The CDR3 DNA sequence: TGTGCCAGCAGCCGCAACCGGGACTACTCATTTTACGAGCAGTACTTC. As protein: CASSRNRDYSFYEQYF.

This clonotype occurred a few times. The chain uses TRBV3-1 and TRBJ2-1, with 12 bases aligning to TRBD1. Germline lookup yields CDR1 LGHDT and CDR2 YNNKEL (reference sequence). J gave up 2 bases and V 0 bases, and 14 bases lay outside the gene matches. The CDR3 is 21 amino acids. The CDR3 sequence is CASSQEGAGTGGEGTYNEQFF. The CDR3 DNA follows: TGTGCCAGCAGCCAAGAGGGGGCCGGGACAGGGGGCGAGGGAACCTACAATGAGCAGTTCTTC.

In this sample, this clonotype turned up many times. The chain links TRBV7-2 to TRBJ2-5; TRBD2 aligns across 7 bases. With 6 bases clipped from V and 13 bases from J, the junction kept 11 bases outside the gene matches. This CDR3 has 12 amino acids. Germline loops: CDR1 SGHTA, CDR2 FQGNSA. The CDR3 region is CASSRTSPPWYF. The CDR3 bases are TGTGCCAGCAGTCGGACTAGTCCCCCATGGTACTTC.

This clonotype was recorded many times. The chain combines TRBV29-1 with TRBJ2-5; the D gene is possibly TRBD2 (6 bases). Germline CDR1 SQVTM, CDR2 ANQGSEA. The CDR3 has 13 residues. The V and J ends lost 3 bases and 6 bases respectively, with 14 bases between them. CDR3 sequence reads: CSVDPLEGKTQYF. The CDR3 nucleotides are TGCAGCGTTGACCCCCTGGAGGGAAAGACCCAGTACTTC.

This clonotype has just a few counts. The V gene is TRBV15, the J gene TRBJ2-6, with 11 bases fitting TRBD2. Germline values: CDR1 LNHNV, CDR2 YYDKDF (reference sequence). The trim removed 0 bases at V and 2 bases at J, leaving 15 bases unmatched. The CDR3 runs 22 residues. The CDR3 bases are TGTGCCACCAGCAGAGACCATCTAGCGGGAGGTGCTGGCCTTACTGGGGCCAACGTCCTGACTTTC. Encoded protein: CATSRDHLAGGAGLTGANVLTF.

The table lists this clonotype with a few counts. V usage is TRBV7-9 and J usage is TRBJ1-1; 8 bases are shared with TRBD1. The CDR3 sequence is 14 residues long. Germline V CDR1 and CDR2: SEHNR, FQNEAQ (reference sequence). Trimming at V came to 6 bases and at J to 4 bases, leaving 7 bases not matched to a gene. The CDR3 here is CASRSGQGGTEAFF. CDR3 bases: TGTGCCAGCAGGAGCGGACAGGGCGGCACTGAAGCTTTCTTT.

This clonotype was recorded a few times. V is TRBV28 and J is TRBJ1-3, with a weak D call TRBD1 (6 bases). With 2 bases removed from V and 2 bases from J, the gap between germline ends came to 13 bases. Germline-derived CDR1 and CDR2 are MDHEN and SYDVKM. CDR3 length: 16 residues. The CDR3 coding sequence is TGTGCCAGCAGTTTAGGGGTCAGGGGAGCTGGAAACACCATATATTTT. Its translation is CASSLGVRGAGNTIYF.

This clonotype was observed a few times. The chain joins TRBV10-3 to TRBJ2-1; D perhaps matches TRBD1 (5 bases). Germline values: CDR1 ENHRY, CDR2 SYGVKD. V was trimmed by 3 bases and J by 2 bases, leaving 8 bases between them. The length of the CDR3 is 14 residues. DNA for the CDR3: TGTGCCATCAGTGAAAGACAGCCCTACAATGAGCAGTTCTTC. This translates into CAISERQPYNEQFF.

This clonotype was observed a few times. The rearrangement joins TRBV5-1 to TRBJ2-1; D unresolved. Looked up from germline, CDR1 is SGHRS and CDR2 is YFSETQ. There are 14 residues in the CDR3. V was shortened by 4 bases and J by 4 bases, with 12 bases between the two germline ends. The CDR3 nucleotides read TGCGCCAGCAGCCCGAAACGCGGTTACAATGAGCAGTTCTTC. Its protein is CASSPKRGYNEQFF.

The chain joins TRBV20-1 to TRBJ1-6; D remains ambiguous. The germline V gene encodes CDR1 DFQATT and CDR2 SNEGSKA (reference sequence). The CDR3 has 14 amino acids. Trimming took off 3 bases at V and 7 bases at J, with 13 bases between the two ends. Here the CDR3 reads CSAREPRANSPLHF. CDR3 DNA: TGCAGTGCTAGGGAACCGCGGGCAAATTCACCCCTCCACTTT.

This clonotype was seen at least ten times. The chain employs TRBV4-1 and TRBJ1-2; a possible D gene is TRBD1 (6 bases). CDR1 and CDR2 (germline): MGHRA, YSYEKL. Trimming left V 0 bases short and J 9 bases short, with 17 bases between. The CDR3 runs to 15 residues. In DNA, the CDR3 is TGCGCCAGCAGCCAAGAAGCGGGGGCCCTAGGCAGCTACACCTTC. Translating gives CASSQEAGALGSYTF.

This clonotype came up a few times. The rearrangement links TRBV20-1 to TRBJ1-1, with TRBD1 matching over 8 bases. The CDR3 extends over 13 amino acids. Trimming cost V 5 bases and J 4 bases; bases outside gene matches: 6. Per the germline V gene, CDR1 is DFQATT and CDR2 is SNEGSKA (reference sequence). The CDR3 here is CSAHRGGSTEAFF. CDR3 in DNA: TGCAGTGCTCACAGGGGGGGTAGCACTGAAGCTTTCTTT.

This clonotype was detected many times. The CDR3 DNA follows: TGTGCCAGCAGTACGGGACTAGCGGCCCTCGGGGAGACCCAGTACTTC. It translates to CASSTGLAALGETQYF. The chain couples TRBV12-3 or TRBV12-4 to TRBJ2-5; 11 positions agree with TRBD2. The CDR3 is made up of 16 amino acids. Trimming removed 5 bases from V and 5 bases from J; junction bases left unmatched: 10.

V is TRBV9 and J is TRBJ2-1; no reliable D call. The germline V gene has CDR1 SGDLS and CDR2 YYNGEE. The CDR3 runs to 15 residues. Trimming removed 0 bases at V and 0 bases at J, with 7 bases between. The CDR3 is CASSVVSSSYNEQFF. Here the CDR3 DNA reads TGTGCCAGCAGCGTAGTTAGTAGCTCCTACAATGAGCAGTTCTTC.